One and the same sample provided the 6 T cell receptor beta chains below, sequenced in a study of T cell changes during pregnancy in multiple sclerosis. The data were produced by immunoSEQ multiplex PCR, yet TCRdb's version contains in-frame clones alone and is incomplete. The sample includes fewer than 45,000 clones, approximately 91% of them seen just once. Sample: peripheral blood, taken in the second trimester of pregnancy. These receptors all come from a female donor in good health, enrolled as a control in a pregnancy study.

V is TRBV21-1 and J is TRBJ1-3; the listed D gene, TRBD1, was not tested against the DNA. TRBV21-1 is assigned pseudogene status. CDR3 length equals 9 residues. Here the CDR3 reads CASGNTIYF. As DNA, the CDR3 is TGTGCCTCAGGAAACACCATATATTTT.

This clone is a singleton in its sample. The J gene is TRBJ1-2, the V gene TRBV11-1, with 9 positions matching TRBD1. The CDR3 loop spans 15 amino acids. V lost 5 bases, J lost 4 bases, and 8 bases stayed unmatched. From germline, CDR1 is SGHAT and CDR2 FQDESV (reference sequence). The CDR3 sequence is CASSPPGQGRYGYTF. For the CDR3, the DNA is TGTGCCAGCAGCCCCCCGGGACAGGGCCGCTATGGCTACACCTTC.

The V and J genes are TRBV6-5 and TRBJ2-7; 10 nucleotides agree with TRBD2. CDR1 MNHEY and CDR2 SVGAGI come from the germline V gene. V was pared by 11 bases and J by 7 bases, with 11 bases of the junction left unmatched. This CDR3 is built from 13 residues. CDR3 residues: CAAAGLAMGEQYF. CDR3 nucleotides: TGTGCCGCCGCGGGACTAGCGATGGGGGAGCAGTACTTC.

V usage is TRBV28 and J usage is TRBJ2-6, with TRBD2 matching 8 bases. The CDR3 totals 16 residues. With 4 bases clipped from V and 0 bases from J, the junction kept 2 bases outside the gene matches. Germline CDR1 reads MDHEN; CDR2 reads SYDVKM. For the CDR3, the DNA is TGTGCCAGCAGTTCCCGGGGGGGCTCTGGGGCCAACGTCCTGACTTTC. Its translation is CASSSRGGSGANVLTF.

This rearrangement joins TRBV7-2 to TRBJ2-7; D is unresolved. This CDR3 is 12 amino acids long. CDR1 is SGHTA and CDR2 is FQGNSA in the germline V gene. The germline V and J ends were trimmed by 2 bases and 1 base, with 3 bases remaining between them. The CDR3 sequence is CASSLSSYEQYF. Written as DNA, the CDR3 is TGTGCCAGCAGCTTATCATCCTACGAGCAGTACTTC. Full variable domain (remainder filled in from reference TRBV7-2 and TRBJ2-7): GAGVSQSPSNKVTEKGKDVELRCDPISGHTALYWYRQSLGQGLEFLIYFQGNSAPDKSGLPSDRFSAERTGGSVSTLTIQRTQQEDSAVYLCASSLSSYEQYFGPGTRLTVT.

V gene TRBV23-1 combines with J gene TRBJ2-7; D might be TRBD1 (6 bases). TRBV23-1 is an ORF for which the function is uncertain. The V gene lost 4 bases and the J gene lost 2 bases, with 12 bases spanning the gap. This CDR3 is 14 amino acids long. The CDR3 is CASSPPDRPYEQYF. The DNA for the CDR3 is TGCGCCAGCAGTCCCCCGGACAGACCCTACGAGCAGTACTTC.